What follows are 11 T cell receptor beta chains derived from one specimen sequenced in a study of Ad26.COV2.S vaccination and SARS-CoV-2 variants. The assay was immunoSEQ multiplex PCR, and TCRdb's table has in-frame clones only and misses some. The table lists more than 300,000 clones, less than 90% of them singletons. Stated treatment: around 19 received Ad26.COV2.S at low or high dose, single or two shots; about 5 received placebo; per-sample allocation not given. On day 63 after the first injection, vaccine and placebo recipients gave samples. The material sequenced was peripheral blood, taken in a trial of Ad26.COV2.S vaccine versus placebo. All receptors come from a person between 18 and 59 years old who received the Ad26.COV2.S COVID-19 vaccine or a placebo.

CDR3 bases: TGTGCCAGCAGCCAAGACCCCGACCGCAAAGAGACCCAGTACTTC. This codes for CASSQDPDRKETQYF. V is TRBV3-1 (or the pseudogene TRBV3-2) and J is TRBJ2-5, with D hard to call. V lost 0 bases, J lost 3 bases, and 11 bases lay in between. Germline values: CDR1 LGHDT, CDR2 YNNKEL (reference sequence). This CDR3 is 15 amino acids long.

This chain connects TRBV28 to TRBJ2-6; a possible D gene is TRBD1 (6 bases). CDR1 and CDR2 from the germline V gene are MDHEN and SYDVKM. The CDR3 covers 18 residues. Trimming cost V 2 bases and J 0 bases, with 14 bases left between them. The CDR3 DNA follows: TGTGCCAGCAGTTTAAGGGGGACACACTACTCTGGGGCCAACGTCCTGACTTTC. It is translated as CASSLRGTHYSGANVLTF.

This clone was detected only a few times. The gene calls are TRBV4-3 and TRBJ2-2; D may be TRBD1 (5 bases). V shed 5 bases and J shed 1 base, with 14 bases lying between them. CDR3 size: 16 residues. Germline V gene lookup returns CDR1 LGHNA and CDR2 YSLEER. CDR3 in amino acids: CASSFRVQGNTGELFF. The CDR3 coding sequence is TGCGCCAGCAGCTTTAGGGTGCAGGGGAACACCGGGGAGCTGTTTTTT.

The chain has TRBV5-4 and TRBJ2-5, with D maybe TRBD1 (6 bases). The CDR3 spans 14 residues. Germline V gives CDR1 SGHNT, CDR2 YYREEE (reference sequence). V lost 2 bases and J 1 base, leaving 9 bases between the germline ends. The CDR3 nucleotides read TGTGCCAGCAGCTTCGACAGGTTCCAAGAGACCCAGTACTTC. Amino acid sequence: CASSFDRFQETQYF.

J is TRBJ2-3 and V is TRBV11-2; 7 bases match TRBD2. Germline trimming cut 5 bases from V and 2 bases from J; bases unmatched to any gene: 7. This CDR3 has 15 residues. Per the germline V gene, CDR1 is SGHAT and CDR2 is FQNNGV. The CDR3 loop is CASSALLAPTDTQYF. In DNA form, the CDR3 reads TGTGCCAGCAGCGCCCTACTAGCGCCCACAGATACGCAGTATTTT.

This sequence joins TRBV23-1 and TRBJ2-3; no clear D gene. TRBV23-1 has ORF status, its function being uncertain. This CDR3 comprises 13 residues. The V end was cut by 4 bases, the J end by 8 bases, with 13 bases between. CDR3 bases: TGCGCCAGCAGTCGTGGGTCCTCAGTTACGCAGTATTTT. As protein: CASSRGSSVTQYF.

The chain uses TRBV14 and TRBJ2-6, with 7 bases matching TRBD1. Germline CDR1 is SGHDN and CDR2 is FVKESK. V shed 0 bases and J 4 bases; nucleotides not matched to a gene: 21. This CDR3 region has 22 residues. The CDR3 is CASSQDETDSYRGSTGANVLTF. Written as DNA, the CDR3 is TGTGCCAGCAGCCAAGATGAGACGGATAGCTACAGGGGATCTACAGGGGCCAACGTCCTGACTTTC. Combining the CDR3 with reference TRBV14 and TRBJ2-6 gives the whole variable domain EAGVTQFPSHSVIEKGQTVTLRCDPISGHDNLYWYRRVMGKEIKFLLHFVKESKQDESGMPNNRFLAERTGGTYSTLKVQPAELEDSGVYFCASSQDETDSYRGSTGANVLTFGAGSRLTVL.

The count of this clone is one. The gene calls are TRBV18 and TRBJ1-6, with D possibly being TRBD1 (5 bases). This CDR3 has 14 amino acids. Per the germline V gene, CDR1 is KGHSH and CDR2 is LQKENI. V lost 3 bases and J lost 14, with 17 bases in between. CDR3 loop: CASSPPYVGTALHF. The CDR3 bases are TGTGCCAGCTCACCCCCTTACGTGGGGACGGCCCTCCACTTT.

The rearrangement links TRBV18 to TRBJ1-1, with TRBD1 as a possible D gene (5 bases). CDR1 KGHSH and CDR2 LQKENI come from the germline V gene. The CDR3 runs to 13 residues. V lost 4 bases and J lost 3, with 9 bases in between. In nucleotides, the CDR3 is TGTGCCAGCTCACAACGGGGCGACACTGAAGCTTTCTTT. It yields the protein CASSQRGDTEAFF.

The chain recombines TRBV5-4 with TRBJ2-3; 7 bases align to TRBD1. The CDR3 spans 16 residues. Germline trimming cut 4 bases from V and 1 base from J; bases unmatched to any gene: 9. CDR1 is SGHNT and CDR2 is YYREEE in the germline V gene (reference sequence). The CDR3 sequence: CASSLTPGTGTDTQYF. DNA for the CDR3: TGTGCCAGCAGCCTGACCCCCGGGACAGGCACAGATACGCAGTATTTT. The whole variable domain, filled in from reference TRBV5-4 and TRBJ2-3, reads ETGVTQSPTHLIKTRGQQVTLRCSSQSGHNTVSWYQQALGQGPQFIFQYYREEENGRGNFPPRFSGLQFPNYSSELNVNALELDDSALYLCASSLTPGTGTDTQYFGPGTRLTVL.

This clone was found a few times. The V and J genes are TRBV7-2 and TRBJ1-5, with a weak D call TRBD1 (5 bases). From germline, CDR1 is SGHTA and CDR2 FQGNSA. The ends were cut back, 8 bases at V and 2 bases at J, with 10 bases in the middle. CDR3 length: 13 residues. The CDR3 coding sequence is TGTGCCAGCTCGGCAGGGCGCAATCAGCCCCAGCATTTT. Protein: CASSAGRNQPQHF.